Given below is one T cell receptor beta chain in context. Residents of 24 US areas, aged roughly 18 to 89 years, made up the participants. There are 14 residues in the CDR3. Trimming took 1 base from V and 7 from J, leaving 14 bases between them. The V gene's germline CDR1 is SGHTA and CDR2 FQGNSA. Profiled with immunoSEQ multiplex PCR; TCRdb holds only in-frame clones, not every one. This sample has about 140,000 clones, with about nine tenths found just once. This sample was taken from a study of blood T cell repertoires in COVID-19. Background on the study: Sources were T cells, B-cell-depleted T cells, or PBMCs; the material itself was cDNA or gDNA.

Sequencing used PBMCs or T cells enriched from blood (not recorded which). The V call is TRBV7-2, the J call TRBJ2-7; possibly TRBD2 for D (5 bases). The TCR was taken from a man aged 50-60 years who had recovered from COVID-19. The CDR3 DNA follows: TGTGCCAGCAGCTTAGAAGCAGGAACGGGGGAGCAGTACTTC. Protein sequence: CASSLEAGTGEQYF.